A single sample gave rise to the 15 T cell receptor beta chains below, sequenced in a study of T cell responses to AZD1222 COVID-19 vaccine. TCRdb's table, derived via immunoSEQ multiplex PCR, lists solely in-frame clones and lacks some. Of 65,000 to 80,000 clones listed, more than 75% are singletons. Sequences were derived from peripheral blood, sampled 28 days after the second dose of the MenACWY control vaccine. These receptors came from an adult who received the MenACWY meningococcal vaccine as a control.

This clone was detected once. DNA for the CDR3: TGTGCCAGCAGTTTACCCGTTAGTAATGGCTACACCTTC. It yields the protein CASSLPVSNGYTF. This chain links TRBV28 with TRBJ1-2, with D hard to call. Trimming took off 2 bases at V and 6 bases at J, with 10 bases between the two ends. In germline, CDR1 is MDHEN, CDR2 SYDVKM. This CDR3 has 13 residues.

The genes are TRBV9 and TRBJ2-1, with 7 bases matching TRBD1. Germline values: CDR1 SGDLS, CDR2 YYNGEE. J gave up 6 bases and V 4 bases, and 13 bases lay outside the gene matches. The CDR3 spans 16 residues. The chain's CDR3 is CASSPSTGRRPNEQFF. CDR3 sequence (DNA): TGTGCCAGCAGCCCATCGACAGGGCGGCGGCCCAATGAGCAGTTCTTC.

The genes are TRBV19 and TRBJ2-7, with 8 bases aligning to TRBD1. The V gene end was trimmed by 3 bases and the J gene end by 4 bases; junction bases not matched to a gene: 8. The germline gives CDR1 LNHDA, CDR2 SQIVND (reference sequence). This CDR3 has 15 residues. CDR3 in DNA: TGTGCCAGTAGTATTCGACAGGGGTCCCCATACGAGCAGTACTTC. This codes for CASSIRQGSPYEQYF.

The CDR3 is CASSLDSGGTKHF. The CDR3 DNA reads TGTGCCAGCAGCTTAGACTCTGGCGGGACCAAGCATTTT. This chain uses TRBV7-9 with TRBJ1-5, with D perhaps matching TRBD1 (5 bases). V was trimmed by 1 base and J by 14 bases, leaving 15 bases between them. This CDR3 spans 13 amino acids. Germline CDR1 reads SEHNR; CDR2 reads FQNEAQ (reference sequence). Supplemented by reference TRBV7-9 and TRBJ1-5, the full variable domain reads DTGVSQNPRHKITKRGQNVTFRCDPISEHNRLYWYRQTLGQGPEFLTYFQNEAQLEKSRLLSDRFSAERPKGSFSTLEIQRTEQGDSAMYLCASSLDSGGTKHFGDGTRLSIL.

This chain joins TRBV29-1 and TRBJ2-2, with D possibly matching TRBD1 (5 bases). Germline CDR1 reads SQVTM; CDR2 reads ANQGSEA. This CDR3 has 13 residues. Trimming pared 4 bases from V and 3 bases from J, leaving 9 bases between. CDR3 nucleotides: TGCAGCGTTGGGAACAGGTACACCGGGGAGCTGTTTTTT. Amino acid sequence: CSVGNRYTGELFF.

This sequence joins TRBV11-2 and TRBJ1-4; D may be TRBD1 (6 bases). CDR3 size: 16 residues. V shed 3 bases and J shed 0 bases, with 11 bases lying between them. Germline CDR1 reads SGHAT; CDR2 reads FQNNGV. CDR3 in amino acids: CASSLKGVATNEKLFF. For the CDR3, the DNA is TGTGCCAGCAGCTTGAAGGGGGTTGCAACTAATGAAAAACTGTTTTTT.

This chain links TRBV4-3 with TRBJ1-2; a weak D match, TRBD1 (5 bases). The V end lost 0 bases, the J end lost 4 bases, and 18 bases lay between the germline ends. Looked up from germline, CDR1 is LGHNA and CDR2 is YSLEER. The length of the CDR3 is 17 residues. The CDR3 is CASSQDHRRIRGYGYTF. In DNA, the CDR3 is TGCGCCAGCAGCCAAGATCACAGGCGAATCCGGGGCTATGGCTACACCTTC.

The chain is built from TRBV7-2 and TRBJ1-1; D unresolved. V lost 0 bases, J lost 2 bases, and 10 bases lay in between. Germline V gene sequence: CDR1 SGHTA, CDR2 FQGNSA. The CDR3 has 15 residues. CDR3: CASSLALGSNTEAFF. In DNA, the CDR3 is TGTGCCAGCAGCTTAGCGCTGGGCAGCAACACTGAAGCTTTCTTT.

This chain links TRBV7-9 with TRBJ2-1; 11 positions match TRBD2. The CDR3 loop spans 15 amino acids. Germline V CDR1 and CDR2: SEHNR, FQNEAQ (reference sequence). V lost 7 bases, J lost 6 bases, and 8 bases stayed unmatched. The CDR3 bases are TGTGCCAGCACCTCCGGGACTAGCGGCACCAATGAGCAGTTCTTC. Residues: CASTSGTSGTNEQFF.

This chain links TRBV5-1 with TRBJ1-6, with D possibly matching TRBD1 (6 bases). Trimming removed 3 bases at V and 3 bases at J, with 13 bases between. Germline assignment: CDR1 SGHRS and CDR2 YFSETQ. This CDR3 region has 16 residues. CDR3 nucleotide sequence: TGCGCCAGCAGCTCTCTTGGACAGAACTATAATTCACCCCTCCACTTT. Encoded protein: CASSSLGQNYNSPLHF.

The V gene is TRBV10-3, the J gene TRBJ1-2, with D tentatively TRBD1 (5 bases). Germline values: CDR1 ENHRY, CDR2 SYGVKD. CDR3 size: 13 residues. Between the trimmed V and J ends, which lost 3 bases and 4 bases, there was a span of 9 bases. CDR3 DNA sequence: TGTGCCATCAGTGACCGGGGGGTCTATGGCTACACCTTC. Its protein product is CAISDRGVYGYTF.

The genes are TRBV28 and TRBJ1-6; TRBD1 agrees at 8 bases. CDR1 MDHEN and CDR2 SYDVKM come from the germline V gene. The CDR3 sequence is 15 residues long. V gave up 5 bases and J gave up 9 bases; unmatched junction bases: 9. The CDR3, as DNA: TGTGCCAGCAGTCCAGACCACGGACAGGGTTCACCCCTCCACTTT. It codes for CASSPDHGQGSPLHF.

The genes are TRBV5-6 and TRBJ2-7; 10 nucleotides line up with TRBD1. The CDR3 has 13 amino acids. CDR1 SGHDT and CDR2 YYEEEE come from the germline V gene. V shed 3 bases, J shed 5 bases, and the junction held 2 bases outside the gene matches. In DNA, the CDR3 is TGTGCCAGCAGCTGGGACAGGGGAAACGAGCAGTACTTC. Its protein is CASSWDRGNEQYF.

V usage is TRBV7-2 and J usage is TRBJ2-7; TRBD1 matches 10 bases. The CDR3 is 15 amino acids. V gave up 5 bases and J gave up 4 bases; unmatched junction bases: 8. The germline V gene encodes CDR1 SGHTA and CDR2 FQGNSA. The CDR3 spells CASSVDRGRAYEQYF. DNA for the CDR3: TGTGCCAGCAGCGTAGACAGGGGGCGCGCTTACGAGCAGTACTTC.

The table lists this clone with a count of one. This rearrangement joins TRBV28 to TRBJ1-4, with a tentative D call TRBD1 (6 bases). V shed 5 bases and J shed 4 bases, with 14 bases lying between them. Germline CDR1 reads MDHEN; CDR2 reads SYDVKM. The CDR3 is 15 amino acids. CDR3 amino acids: CASSAGGLNNEKLFF. CDR3 DNA sequence: TGTGCCAGCAGTGCTGGGGGGCTTAATAATGAAAAACTGTTTTTT.